A single sample gave rise to the 8 T cell receptor beta chains below, sequenced in a study of blood T cell repertoires in COVID-19. Sequencing used immunoSEQ multiplex PCR; TCRdb keeps in-frame clones, though not all of them. The table records 300,000 to 400,000 clones, 70% to 90% of them present only once. Material for sequencing was peripheral blood. The receptors were sampled from a woman in her 30s with COVID-19, enrolled during active disease.

The chain couples TRBV7-9 to TRBJ2-1, with D maybe TRBD2 (5 bases). The germline CDR1 and CDR2 sequences are SEHNR and FQNEAQ (reference sequence). The ends were cut back, 2 bases at V and 0 bases at J, with 11 bases in the middle. The CDR3 contains 16 residues. This CDR3 is CASSLYPGNSYNEQFF. The DNA of the CDR3 is TGTGCCAGCAGCTTATACCCCGGGAACTCCTACAATGAGCAGTTCTTC.

The CDR3 DNA sequence: TGTGCCTGGGTGAGGGGGAACTATGGCTACACCTTC. It yields the protein CAWVRGNYGYTF. The chain employs TRBV30 and TRBJ1-2; TRBD1 is a possible D gene (6 bases). Germline CDR1 GTSNPN, CDR2 SVGIG (reference sequence). V lost 5 bases to trimming and J lost 2 bases, with 9 bases between them. There are 12 residues in the CDR3.

This sequence joins TRBV7-6 and TRBJ1-4; TRBD1 matches at 7 bases. The V gene's germline CDR1 is SGHVS and CDR2 FNYEAQ. The CDR3 runs 16 residues. V shed 5 bases and J 6 bases; nucleotides not matched to a gene: 12. The CDR3 loop reads CASSVEDRAVDEKLFF. The CDR3, as DNA: TGTGCCAGCAGCGTGGAAGACAGGGCTGTTGATGAAAAACTGTTTTTT.

The rearrangement joins TRBV2 to TRBJ2-5; 8 positions match TRBD2. Trimming cost V 6 bases and J 4 bases; bases outside gene matches: 1. This CDR3 spans 12 amino acids. CDR1 is SNHLY, CDR2 FYNNEI, per germline. DNA of the CDR3: TGTGCCAGCAGACGGGGGGGAGAGACCCAGTACTTC. Translating gives CASRRGGETQYF.

The V and J genes are TRBV28 and TRBJ1-2; TRBD1 matches at 10 bases. This CDR3 has 15 residues. The germline V gene encodes CDR1 MDHEN and CDR2 SYDVKM. The ends lost 1 base at V and 10 bases at J; junction bases unmatched: 9. CDR3 amino acids: CASSLYSGQGRLYTF. Written as DNA, the CDR3 is TGTGCCAGCAGTTTATATTCGGGACAGGGGCGCCTCTACACCTTC.

This clone has a single count. The CDR3 coding sequence is TGTGCCTGGAGTGTACTGGGGGCGACCCCAAACACCATATATTTT. Translating gives CAWSVLGATPNTIYF. The rearrangement uses TRBV30 and TRBJ1-3; D is possibly TRBD1 (6 bases). V gave up 0 bases and J gave up 6 bases, with 15 bases separating them. CDR1 is GTSNPN and CDR2 is SVGIG in the germline V gene (reference sequence). This CDR3 comprises 15 residues.

V is TRBV3-1 (or the pseudogene TRBV3-2) and J is TRBJ2-1; a weak D match, TRBD2 (6 bases). The germline V gene has CDR1 LGHDT and CDR2 YNNKEL (reference sequence). Between the trimmed V and J ends, which lost 1 base and 6 bases, there was a span of 16 bases. This CDR3 comprises 16 residues. This CDR3 is CASSQVAMSRGNEQFF. The DNA for the CDR3 is TGTGCCAGCAGCCAAGTGGCGATGTCGCGGGGCAATGAGCAGTTCTTC.

The chain links TRBV7-9 to TRBJ1-4; 7 bases align to TRBD1. Per the germline V gene, CDR1 is SEHNR and CDR2 is FQNEAQ (reference sequence). The CDR3 runs to 15 residues. Trimming at V came to 4 bases and at J to 4 bases, leaving 6 bases not matched to a gene. The CDR3 is CASSYTGEINEKLFF. The DNA for the CDR3 is TGTGCCAGCAGCTACACAGGGGAAATTAATGAAAAACTGTTTTTT.